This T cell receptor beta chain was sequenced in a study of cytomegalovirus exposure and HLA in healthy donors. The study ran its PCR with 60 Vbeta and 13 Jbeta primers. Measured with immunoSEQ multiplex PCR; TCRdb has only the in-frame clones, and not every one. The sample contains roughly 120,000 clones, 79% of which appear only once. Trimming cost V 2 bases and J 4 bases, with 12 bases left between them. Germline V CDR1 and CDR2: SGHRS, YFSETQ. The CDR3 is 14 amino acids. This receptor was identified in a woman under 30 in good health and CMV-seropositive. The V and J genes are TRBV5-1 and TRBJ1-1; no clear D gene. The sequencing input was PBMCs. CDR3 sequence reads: CASSFLLVGTEAFF. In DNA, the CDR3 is TGCGCCAGCAGCTTCTTGTTGGTCGGCACTGAAGCTTTCTTT.